This T cell receptor beta chain came from a study of blood T cells in healthy people across ages. Then a second PCR, running about 6 to 12 cycles, was carried out with a sample-barcoded 5' primer and a J-beta primer mix. MiXCR, run by TCRdb on the 5' RACE reads, gives a single entry per CDR3 protein. The sample carries 790,000 or so distinct CDR3 sequences, 46% recorded once. The CDR3 has 12 amino acids. Germline loops: CDR1 DFQATT, CDR2 SNEGSKA (reference sequence). The receptor was derived from a man aged 80 or over in good health. This chain uses TRBV20-1 with TRBJ2-7, with TRBD1 identical over 10 bases. The sequencing sample was made of blood. CDR3 in amino acids: CVGGQGPYEQYF. DNA for the CDR3: TGCGTGGGGGGACAGGGGCCCTACGAGCAGTACTTC.